This T cell receptor (beta chain) was recorded in a study of CD8+CD57+ T cells in acquired aplastic anemia. Study-level information: Sorted CD4+ and CD8+ cells gave an average of approximately 3 ug of DNA.

The use of genomic DNA as template underpinned the TCR beta VDJ and CDR3 profiling. One entry per CDR3 protein, called by TCRdb with MiXCR from the reads. The sample lists 150,000 or so distinct CDR3 sequences; about 48% were seen once. The sequenced patients had an expansion of CD8+CD57+ cells seen by flow cytometry. J was trimmed by 8 bases and V by 5 bases; bases with no gene match: 2. Germline CDR1 is SNHLY and CDR2 is FYNNEI. The CDR3 has 11 amino acids. As concerns this clonotype: Its antigen is currently unknown.

Study-wide results and caveats: Patients and controls shared about 30 CD8+ CDR3 sequences, which appeared highly expressed in patients and within their immunodominant clones.

The J gene is TRBJ1-2, the V gene TRBV2; 7 bases are shared with TRBD1. The sequence was obtained from a human donor with aplastic anemia. Input material: sorted CD4+, CD8+, or CD8+CD57+ T cells (not recorded which) from PBMCs. In nucleotides, the CDR3 is TGTGCCAGCAGTCCGGACAGGGGCTACACCTTC. Translation: CASSPDRGYTF.